Below are 8 T cell receptor beta chains sequenced from a single sample in a study of T cell responses to AZD1222 COVID-19 vaccine. TCRdb keeps only in-frame clones here, not all; method: immunoSEQ multiplex PCR. The profile covers around 150,000 clones, with about 80% appearing a single time and roughly 4% taken by the ten largest. The sample consisted of peripheral blood, taken on day 0 of AZD1222 vaccination. The receptors were sampled from an adult in good health.

This clone was counted only a few times. The rearrangement links TRBV4-2 to TRBJ2-7; TRBD2 agrees at 9 bases. Trimming cost V 5 bases and J 0 bases; bases outside gene matches: 5. Germline assignment: CDR1 LGHNA and CDR2 YNFKEQ. The CDR3 is 15 residues long. CDR3 DNA sequence: TGTGCCAGCAGCTTTGGTAGCGGGAGCTCCTACGAGCAGTACTTC. Translating gives CASSFGSGSSYEQYF.

The chain uses TRBV28 and TRBJ1-4; D not resolved. CDR1 is MDHEN, CDR2 SYDVKM, per germline. V was shortened by 6 bases and J by 7 bases, with 9 bases between the two germline ends. This CDR3 is built from 12 residues. The CDR3: CASRVVGEKLFF. Here the CDR3 DNA reads TGTGCCAGCAGGGTCGTGGGTGAAAAACTGTTTTTT.

The V gene is TRBV18, the J gene TRBJ1-6; unclear D gene. Between the trimmed V and J ends, which lost 6 bases and 6 bases, there was a span of 18 bases. The CDR3 is 16 amino acids. CDR1 is KGHSH and CDR2 is LQKENI in the germline V gene. The CDR3 loop reads CASSDSMSGANSPLHF. Here the CDR3 DNA reads TGTGCCAGCTCGGACTCGATGTCAGGAGCTAATTCACCCCTCCACTTT.

This rearrangement joins TRBV7-9 to TRBJ1-1; TRBD1 aligns across 9 bases. The germline V gene has CDR1 SEHNR and CDR2 FQNEAQ (reference sequence). The CDR3 covers 14 residues. V lost 8 bases and J lost 2; bases outside the gene matches: 6. The CDR3 coding sequence is TGTGCCAGCGGGGGGGACAGGGCAAACACTGAAGCTTTCTTT. Translating gives CASGGDRANTEAFF. The whole variable domain, filled in from reference TRBV7-9 and TRBJ1-1, reads DTGVSQNPRHKITKRGQNVTFRCDPISEHNRLYWYRQTLGQGPEFLTYFQNEAQLEKSRLLSDRFSAERPKGSFSTLEIQRTEQGDSAMYLCASGGDRANTEAFFGQGTRLTVV.

The chain joins TRBV15 to TRBJ1-1, with D maybe TRBD1 (6 bases). CDR3 length equals 15 residues. Germline loops: CDR1 LNHNV, CDR2 YYDKDF (reference sequence). V was pared by 0 bases and J by 0 bases, with 8 bases between. CDR3 sequence (DNA): TGTGCCACCAGCAGAGACAGGGGCCTGAACACTGAAGCTTTCTTT. Its protein product is CATSRDRGLNTEAFF.

This rearrangement joins TRBV2 to TRBJ2-7; a possible D gene is TRBD2 (7 bases). The V gene's germline CDR1 is SNHLY and CDR2 FYNNEI. V was clipped by 4 bases and J by 3 bases, with 16 bases between them. This CDR3 contains 15 residues. The CDR3 protein is CASSGGGRGLYEQYF. CDR3 nucleotides: TGTGCCAGCAGTGGGGGGGGCCGGGGTCTCTACGAGCAGTACTTC.

This chain joins TRBV5-6 and TRBJ2-7; TRBD1 aligns across 7 bases. The CDR3 contains 16 residues. The germline V gene has CDR1 SGHDT and CDR2 YYEEEE. V was clipped by 4 bases and J by 3 bases; unmatched bases: 13. The CDR3 protein is CASSPFRDRDIYEQYF. CDR3 nucleotides: TGTGCCAGCAGCCCCTTCCGGGACAGAGACATCTACGAGCAGTACTTC.

CDR3 nucleotides: TGCGCCAGCAGCTTAGACAGAGAATTTTATGGCTACACCTTC. Translated: CASSLDREFYGYTF. This chain uses TRBV5-1 with TRBJ1-2, with D possibly matching TRBD1 (5 bases). Looked up from germline, CDR1 is SGHRS and CDR2 is YFSETQ. The CDR3 has 14 residues. Trimming removed 2 bases from V and 5 bases from J, with 13 bases in between.